One and the same sample provided the 10 T cell receptor beta chains below, sequenced in a study of type 1 and type 2 diabetes patients. The PCR template was genomic DNA. Amplification of the beta chain CDR3 used 30 forward and 13 reverse multiplex primers. TCRdb re-called the multiplex PCR reads through MiXCR, storing one row per CDR3 protein. The sample lists 250,000 or so distinct CDR3 sequences; over 45% were seen once. Sequenced: peripheral blood mononuclear cells (PBMCs). The receptors stem from a man younger than 30 with type 2 diabetes.

The J gene is TRBJ2-7, the V gene TRBV12-3 or TRBV12-4; D is undetermined. This CDR3 contains 12 residues. Trimming removed 8 bases from V and 5 bases from J, with 13 bases in between. CDR3 sequence: CASGFSADEQYF. The CDR3 bases are TGTGCCAGCGGCTTCTCCGCGGACGAGCAGTACTTC.

This clonotype came up a few times. The chain links TRBV12-3 or TRBV12-4 to TRBJ2-7, with D unclear. The CDR3 runs 14 residues. V lost 5 bases and J lost 3, with 14 bases in between. The CDR3 region has the DNA TGTGCCAGCAGTCCAAGTGGACCGAGCTACGAGCAGTACTTC. It yields the protein CASSPSGPSYEQYF.

This sequence joins TRBV13 and TRBJ1-1; D unclear. This CDR3 has 13 amino acids. The germline V gene has CDR1 PRHDT and CDR2 FYEKMQ (reference sequence). V lost 5 bases and J lost 4, with 11 bases in between. The CDR3 DNA reads as TGTGCCAGCAGCCTGGACCGTGGCACTGAAGCTTTCTTT. Its protein is CASSLDRGTEAFF.

The V and J genes are TRBV10-2 and TRBJ2-7, with D uncertain. CDR3 size: 10 residues. Germline V CDR1 and CDR2: WSHSY, SAAADI. V was trimmed by 7 bases and J by 3 bases, leaving 4 bases between them. The CDR3 loop is CASKHYEQYF. DNA for the CDR3: TGCGCCAGCAAACACTACGAGCAGTACTTC.

This clonotype appeared once. The chain is built from TRBV5-1 and TRBJ1-4; 7 bases are shared with TRBD1. Germline values: CDR1 SGHRS, CDR2 YFSETQ. This CDR3 is built from 15 residues. V trimming: 3 bases; J trimming: 3 bases; junction bases outside the gene matches: 5. The CDR3 loop reads CASSSGQRPNEKLFF. The CDR3 nucleotides read TGCGCCAGCAGCTCGGGACAGAGACCTAATGAAAAACTGTTTTTT.

This clonotype was counted only a few times. The CDR3 DNA reads as TGCAGTGCTAGAGATTCCGTCAGGGATACTTCACCCCTCCACTTT. Translation gives CSARDSVRDTSPLHF. J is TRBJ1-6 and V is TRBV20-1; possible D gene TRBD1, 5 bases. The V gene's germline CDR1 is DFQATT and CDR2 SNEGSKA (reference sequence). The CDR3 consists of 15 residues. Deletions cut 0 bases from V and 9 bases from J, with 15 bases between.

V and J are TRBV15 and TRBJ1-1; no definite D call. The CDR3 totals 15 residues. Trimming removed 5 bases at V and 0 bases at J, with 13 bases between. Germline loops: CDR1 LNHNV, CDR2 YYDKDF (reference sequence). CDR3 region: CATSRRTELNTEAFF. In DNA form, the CDR3 reads TGTGCCACCAGCCGGAGAACAGAACTGAACACTGAAGCTTTCTTT.

This clonotype was picked up a small number of times. The chain has TRBV7-8 and TRBJ2-7; D not resolved. The CDR3 is 13 amino acids. Germline V gives CDR1 SGHVS, CDR2 FQNEAQ. V was clipped by 0 bases and J by 5 bases, with 8 bases between them. In DNA form, the CDR3 reads TGTGCCAGCAGCTTAGCACCAAGGGACGAGCAGTACTTC. Its translation is CASSLAPRDEQYF.

The J gene is TRBJ2-7, the V gene TRBV7-2; TRBD2 might be the D (7 bases). The last part of the DNA fits TRBJ2-5 better; the J call may be wrong. The CDR3 sequence is 16 residues long. CDR1 and CDR2 (germline): SGHTA, FQGNSA. The CDR3 bases are TGTGCCAGCAGGAAGGGGGGGGAAACGGACGCGGAGACCCAGTACTTC. It translates to CASRKGGETDAETQYF.

This chain connects TRBV7-2 to TRBJ1-5, with D unresolved. The germline V and J ends were trimmed by 5 bases and 6 bases, with 11 bases remaining between them. The CDR3 is 13 amino acids. Germline-derived CDR1 and CDR2 are SGHTA and FQGNSA. DNA of the CDR3: TGTGCCAGCAGCGCTAGCGGTGTTCAGCCCCAGCATTTT. Its protein is CASSASGVQPQHF. Together with reference TRBV7-2 and TRBJ1-5, the CDR3 gives the full variable domain: GAGVSQSPSNKVTEKGKDVELRCDPISGHTALYWYRQSLGQGLEFLIYFQGNSAPDKSGLPSDRFSAERTGGSVSTLTIQRTQQEDSAVYLCASSASGVQPQHFGDGTRLSIL.